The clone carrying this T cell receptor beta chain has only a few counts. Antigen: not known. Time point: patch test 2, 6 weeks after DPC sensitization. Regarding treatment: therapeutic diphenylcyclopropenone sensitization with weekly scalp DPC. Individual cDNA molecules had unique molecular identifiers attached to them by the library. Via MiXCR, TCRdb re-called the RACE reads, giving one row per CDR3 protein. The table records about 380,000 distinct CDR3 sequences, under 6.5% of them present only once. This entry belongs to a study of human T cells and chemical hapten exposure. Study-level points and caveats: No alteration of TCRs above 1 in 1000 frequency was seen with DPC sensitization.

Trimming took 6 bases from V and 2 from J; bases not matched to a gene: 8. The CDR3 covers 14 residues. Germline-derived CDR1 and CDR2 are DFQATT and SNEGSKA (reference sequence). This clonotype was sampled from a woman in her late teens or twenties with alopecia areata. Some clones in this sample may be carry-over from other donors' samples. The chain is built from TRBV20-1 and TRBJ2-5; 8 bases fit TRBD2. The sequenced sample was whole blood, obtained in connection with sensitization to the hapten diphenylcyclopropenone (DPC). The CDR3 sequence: CSAAGASGQETQYF. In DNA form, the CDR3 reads TGCAGTGCCGCTGGGGCTAGCGGGCAAGAGACCCAGTACTTC.